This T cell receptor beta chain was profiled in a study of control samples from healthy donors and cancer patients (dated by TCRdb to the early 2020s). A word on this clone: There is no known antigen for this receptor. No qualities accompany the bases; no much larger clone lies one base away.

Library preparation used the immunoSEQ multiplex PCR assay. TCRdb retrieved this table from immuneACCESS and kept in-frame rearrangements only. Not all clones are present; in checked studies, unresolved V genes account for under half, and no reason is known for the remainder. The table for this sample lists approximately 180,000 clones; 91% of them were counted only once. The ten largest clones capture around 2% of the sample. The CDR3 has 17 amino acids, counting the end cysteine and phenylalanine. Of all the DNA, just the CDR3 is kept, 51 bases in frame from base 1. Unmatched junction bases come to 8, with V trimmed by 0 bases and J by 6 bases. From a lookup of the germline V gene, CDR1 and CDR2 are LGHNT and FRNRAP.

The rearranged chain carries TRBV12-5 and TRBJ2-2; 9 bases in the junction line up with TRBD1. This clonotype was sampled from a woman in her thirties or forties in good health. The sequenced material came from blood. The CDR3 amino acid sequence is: CASGLVRGTGKAGELFF. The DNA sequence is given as TGTGCTAGTGGTTTGGTACGTGGGACAGGGAAAGCCGGGGAGCTGTTTTTT.